This T cell receptor (beta chain) was recovered during a study of neurological immune-mediated disorders. Time point specified: longitudinal time-point 2. TCRdb reanalysed the 5' RACE reads using MiXCR and keeps one entry per CDR3 protein. The sample holds some 80,000 distinct CDR3 sequences; 4.5% to 7.5% are singletons and the top ten take over 7%. The CDR3 is made up of 16 amino acids. Trimming took 1 base from V and 5 from J, leaving 12 bases between them. CDR1 SGHTA and CDR2 FQGNSA come from the germline V gene. This clonotype was counted many times. The receptor was derived from a woman aged 55 to 70 with multiple sclerosis. This chain uses TRBV7-2 with TRBJ1-6; D is undetermined. The sample comprised PBMCs. The CDR3: CASSLVRAANNSPLHF. CDR3 bases: TGTGCCAGCAGCTTAGTACGTGCAGCGAATAATTCACCCCTCCACTTT.